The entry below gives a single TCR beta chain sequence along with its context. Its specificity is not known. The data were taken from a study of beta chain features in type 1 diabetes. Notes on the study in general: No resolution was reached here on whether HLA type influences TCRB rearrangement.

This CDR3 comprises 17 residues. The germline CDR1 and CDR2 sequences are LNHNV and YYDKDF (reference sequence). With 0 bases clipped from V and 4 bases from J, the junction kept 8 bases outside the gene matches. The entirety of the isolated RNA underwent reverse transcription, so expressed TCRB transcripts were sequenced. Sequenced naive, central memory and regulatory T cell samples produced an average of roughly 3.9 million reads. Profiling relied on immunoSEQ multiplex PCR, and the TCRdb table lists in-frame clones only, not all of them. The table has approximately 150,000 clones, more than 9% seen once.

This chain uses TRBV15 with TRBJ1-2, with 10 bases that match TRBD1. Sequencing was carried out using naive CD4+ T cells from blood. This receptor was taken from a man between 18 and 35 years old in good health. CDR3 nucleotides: TGTGCCACCAGCAGAGATTGGGGGGACAGGGGAACCTATGGCTACACCTTC. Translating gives CATSRDWGDRGTYGYTF.